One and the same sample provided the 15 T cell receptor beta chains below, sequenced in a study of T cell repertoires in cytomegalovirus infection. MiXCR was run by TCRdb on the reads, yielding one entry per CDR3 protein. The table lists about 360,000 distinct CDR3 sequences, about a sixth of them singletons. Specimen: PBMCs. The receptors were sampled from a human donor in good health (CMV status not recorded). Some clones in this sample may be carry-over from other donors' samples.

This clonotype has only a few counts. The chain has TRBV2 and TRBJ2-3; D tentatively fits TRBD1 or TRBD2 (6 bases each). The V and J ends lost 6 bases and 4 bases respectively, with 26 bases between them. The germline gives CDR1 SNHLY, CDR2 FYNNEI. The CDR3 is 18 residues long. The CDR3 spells CASRTGGSGTPRADTQYF. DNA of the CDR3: TGTGCCAGCAGGACCGGGGGCTCCGGTACACCAAGGGCAGATACGCAGTATTTT.

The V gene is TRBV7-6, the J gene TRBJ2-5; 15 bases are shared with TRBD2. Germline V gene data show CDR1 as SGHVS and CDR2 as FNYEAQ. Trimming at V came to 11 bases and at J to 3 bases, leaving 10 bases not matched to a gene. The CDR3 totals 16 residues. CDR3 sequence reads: CASEGLAGGEEETQYF. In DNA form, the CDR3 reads TGTGCCTCCGAAGGACTAGCGGGGGGGGAGGAAGAGACCCAGTACTTC.

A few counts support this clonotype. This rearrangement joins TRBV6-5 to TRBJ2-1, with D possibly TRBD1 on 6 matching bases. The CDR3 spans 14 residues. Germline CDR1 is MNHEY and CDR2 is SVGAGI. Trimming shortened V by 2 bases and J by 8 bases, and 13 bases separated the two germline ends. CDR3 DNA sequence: TGTGCCAGCAGTTACCTACAGGGTTGGTATGAGCAGTTCTTC. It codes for CASSYLQGWYEQFF.

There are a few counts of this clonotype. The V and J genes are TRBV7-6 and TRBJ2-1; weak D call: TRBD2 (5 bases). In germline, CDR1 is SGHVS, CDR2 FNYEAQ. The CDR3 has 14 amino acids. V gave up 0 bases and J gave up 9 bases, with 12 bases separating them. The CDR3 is CASSLASRSGEQFF. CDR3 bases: TGTGCCAGCAGCTTAGCTTCGCGGAGCGGTGAGCAGTTCTTC.

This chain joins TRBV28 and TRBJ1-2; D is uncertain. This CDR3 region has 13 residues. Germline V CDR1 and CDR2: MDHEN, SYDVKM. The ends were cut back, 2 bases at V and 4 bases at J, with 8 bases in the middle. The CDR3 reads CASSLRTLYGYTF. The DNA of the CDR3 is TGTGCCAGCAGTTTAAGAACTCTCTATGGCTACACCTTC.

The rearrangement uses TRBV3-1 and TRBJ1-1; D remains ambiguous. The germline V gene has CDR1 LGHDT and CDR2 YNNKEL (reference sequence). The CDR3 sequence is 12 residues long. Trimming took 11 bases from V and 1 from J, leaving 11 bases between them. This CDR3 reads CAVGEPNTEAFF. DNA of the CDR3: TGTGCCGTCGGAGAACCGAACACTGAAGCTTTCTTT.

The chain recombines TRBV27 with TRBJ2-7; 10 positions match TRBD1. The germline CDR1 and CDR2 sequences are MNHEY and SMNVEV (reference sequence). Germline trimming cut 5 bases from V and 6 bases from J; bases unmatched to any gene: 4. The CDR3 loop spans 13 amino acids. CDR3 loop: CASSGTGDREQYF. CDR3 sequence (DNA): TGTGCCAGCAGTGGGACAGGGGATCGCGAGCAGTACTTC.

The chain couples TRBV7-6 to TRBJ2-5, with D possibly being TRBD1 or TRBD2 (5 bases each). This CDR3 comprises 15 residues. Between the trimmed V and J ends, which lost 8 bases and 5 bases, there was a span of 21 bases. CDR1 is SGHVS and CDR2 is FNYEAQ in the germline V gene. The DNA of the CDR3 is TGTGCCAGCGACCCTTCGACAGATCGAGGGGAGACCCAGTACTTC. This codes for CASDPSTDRGETQYF. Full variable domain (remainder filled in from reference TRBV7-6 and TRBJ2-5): GAGVSQSPRYKVTKRGQDVALRCDPISGHVSLYWYRQALGQGPEFLTYFNYEAQQDKSGLPNDRFSAERPEGSISTLTIQRTEQRDSAMYRCASDPSTDRGETQYFGPGTRLLVL.

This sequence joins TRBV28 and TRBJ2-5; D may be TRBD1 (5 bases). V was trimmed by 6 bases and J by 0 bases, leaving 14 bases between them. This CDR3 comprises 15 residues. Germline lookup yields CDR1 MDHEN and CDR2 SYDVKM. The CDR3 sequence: CASSLDEGDQETQYF. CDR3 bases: TGTGCCAGCAGCCTGGATGAAGGGGACCAAGAGACCCAGTACTTC. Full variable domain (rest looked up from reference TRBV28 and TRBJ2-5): DVKVTQSSRYLVKRTGEKVFLECVQDMDHENMFWYRQDPGLGLRLIYFSYDVKMKEKGDIPEGYSVSREKKERFSLILESASTNQTSMYLCASSLDEGDQETQYFGPGTRLLVL.

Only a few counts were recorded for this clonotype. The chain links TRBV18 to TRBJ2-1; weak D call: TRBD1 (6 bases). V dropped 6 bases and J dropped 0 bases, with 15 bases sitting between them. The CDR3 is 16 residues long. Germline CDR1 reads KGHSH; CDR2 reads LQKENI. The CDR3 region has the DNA TGTGCCAGCTCGCCCCGACAGGCAAGCTCCTACAATGAGCAGTTCTTC. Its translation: CASSPRQASSYNEQFF.

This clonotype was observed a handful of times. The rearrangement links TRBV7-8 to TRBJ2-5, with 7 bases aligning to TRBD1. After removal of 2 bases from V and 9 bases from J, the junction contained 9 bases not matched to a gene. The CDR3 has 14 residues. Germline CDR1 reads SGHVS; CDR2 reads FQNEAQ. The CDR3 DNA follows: TGTGCCAGCAGCTTAATGGGACAGCCCTCGTCCCAGTACTTC. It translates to CASSLMGQPSSQYF.

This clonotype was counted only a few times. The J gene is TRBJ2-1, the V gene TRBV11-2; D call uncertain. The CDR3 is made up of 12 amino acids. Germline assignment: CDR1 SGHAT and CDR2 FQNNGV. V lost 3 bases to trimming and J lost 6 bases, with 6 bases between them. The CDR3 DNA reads TGTGCCAGCAGCTTTGTCGGCAATGAGCAGTTCTTC. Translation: CASSFVGNEQFF. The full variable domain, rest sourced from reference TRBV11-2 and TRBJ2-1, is EAGVAQSPRYKIIEKRQSVAFWCNPISGHATLYWYQQILGQGPKLLIQFQNNGVVDDSQLPKDRFSAERLKGVDSTLKIQPAKLEDSAVYLCASSFVGNEQFFGPGTRLTVL.

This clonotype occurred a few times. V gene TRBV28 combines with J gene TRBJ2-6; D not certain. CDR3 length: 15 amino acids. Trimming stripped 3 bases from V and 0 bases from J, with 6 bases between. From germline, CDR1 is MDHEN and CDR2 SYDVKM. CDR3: CASSFELSGANVLTF. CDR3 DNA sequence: TGTGCCAGCAGTTTTGAACTCTCTGGGGCCAACGTCCTGACTTTC.

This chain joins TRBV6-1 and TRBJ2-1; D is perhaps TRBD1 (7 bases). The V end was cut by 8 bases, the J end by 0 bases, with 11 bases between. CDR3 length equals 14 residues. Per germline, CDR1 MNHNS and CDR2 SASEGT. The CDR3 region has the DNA TGTGCCAGCGGCAGGGGGGACTCCTACAATGAGCAGTTCTTC. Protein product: CASGRGDSYNEQFF.

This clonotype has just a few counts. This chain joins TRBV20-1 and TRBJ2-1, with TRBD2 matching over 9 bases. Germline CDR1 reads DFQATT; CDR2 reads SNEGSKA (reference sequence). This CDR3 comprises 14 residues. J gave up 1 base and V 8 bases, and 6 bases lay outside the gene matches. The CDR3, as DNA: TGCAGTAATAGACTAGCGGAATCCTACAATGAGCAGTTCTTC. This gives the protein CSNRLAESYNEQFF.